This T cell receptor beta chain is drawn from a study of cytomegalovirus exposure and HLA in healthy donors. Study-wide findings and caveats: Beyond CMV serostatus, there was no information to go on about immune exposure.

Germline V gene lookup returns CDR1 MDHEN and CDR2 SYDVKM. The junction had 7 bases not matched to a gene; V was cut back by 5 bases and J by 10 bases. The CDR3 length is 13 residues. It was with 60 Vbeta and 13 Jbeta primers that the PCR ran. Generated by immunoSEQ multiplex PCR, the TCRdb table keeps only in-frame clones and is missing some. The table shows approximately 90,000 clones, with 77% occurring only once. As for this clone: Antigen: not known.

The receptor was isolated from a woman between 35 and 50 years old in good health and CMV-seronegative. Sequencing input: PBMCs. V gene TRBV28 combines with J gene TRBJ1-4; 7 bases are a match to TRBD1. The CDR3 is CASSNHRDRKLFF. The CDR3 region has the DNA TGTGCCAGCAGTAATCATAGGGACAGAAAACTGTTTTTT. Looking up the rest from reference TRBV28 and TRBJ1-4 gives the full variable domain: DVKVTQSSRYLVKRTGEKVFLECVQDMDHENMFWYRQDPGLGLRLIYFSYDVKMKEKGDIPEGYSVSREKKERFSLILESASTNQTSMYLCASSNHRDRKLFFGSGTQLSVL.